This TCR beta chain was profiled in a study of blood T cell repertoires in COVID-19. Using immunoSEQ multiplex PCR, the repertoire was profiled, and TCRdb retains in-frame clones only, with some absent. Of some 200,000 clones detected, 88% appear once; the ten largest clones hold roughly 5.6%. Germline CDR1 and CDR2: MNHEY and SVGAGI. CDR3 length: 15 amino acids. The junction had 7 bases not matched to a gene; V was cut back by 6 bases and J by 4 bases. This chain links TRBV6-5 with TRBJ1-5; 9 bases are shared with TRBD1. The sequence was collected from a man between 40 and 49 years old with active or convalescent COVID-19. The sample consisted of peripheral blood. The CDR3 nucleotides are TGTGCCAGCAGACCAACAGGGGGCCGGAATCAGCCCCAGCATTTT. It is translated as CASRPTGGRNQPQHF.